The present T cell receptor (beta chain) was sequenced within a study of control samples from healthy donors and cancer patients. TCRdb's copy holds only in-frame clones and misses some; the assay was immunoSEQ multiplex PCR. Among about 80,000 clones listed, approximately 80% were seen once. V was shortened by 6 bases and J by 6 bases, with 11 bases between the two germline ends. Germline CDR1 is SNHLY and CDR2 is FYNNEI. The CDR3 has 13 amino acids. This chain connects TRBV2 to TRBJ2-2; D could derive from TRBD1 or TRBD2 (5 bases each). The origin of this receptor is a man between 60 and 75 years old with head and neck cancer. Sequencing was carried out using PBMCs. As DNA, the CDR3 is TGTGCCAGCAGCGCCATGGGGGCCGGGGAGCTGTTTTTT. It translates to CASSAMGAGELFF. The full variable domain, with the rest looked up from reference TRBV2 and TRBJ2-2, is EPEVTQTPSHQVTQMGQEVILRCVPISNHLYFYWYRQILGQKVEFLVSFYNNEISEKSEIFDDQFSVERPDGSNFTLKIRSTKLEDSAMYFCASSAMGAGELFFGEGSRLTVL.